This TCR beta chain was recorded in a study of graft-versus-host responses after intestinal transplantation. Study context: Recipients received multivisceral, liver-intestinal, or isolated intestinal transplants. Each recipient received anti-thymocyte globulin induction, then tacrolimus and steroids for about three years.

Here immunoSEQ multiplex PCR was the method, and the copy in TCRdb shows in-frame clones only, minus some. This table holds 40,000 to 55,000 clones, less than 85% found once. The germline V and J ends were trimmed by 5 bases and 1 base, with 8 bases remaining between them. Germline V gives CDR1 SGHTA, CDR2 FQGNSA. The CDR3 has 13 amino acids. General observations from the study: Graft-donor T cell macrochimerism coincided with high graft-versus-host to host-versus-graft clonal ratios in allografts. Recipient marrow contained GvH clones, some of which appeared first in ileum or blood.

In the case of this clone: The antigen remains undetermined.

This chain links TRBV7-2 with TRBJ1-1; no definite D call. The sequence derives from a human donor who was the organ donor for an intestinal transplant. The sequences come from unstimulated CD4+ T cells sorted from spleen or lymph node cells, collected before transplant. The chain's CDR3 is CASSTKRNTEAFF. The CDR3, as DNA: TGTGCCAGCAGCACAAAGAGGAACACTGAAGCTTTCTTT.